The source of this T cell receptor (beta chain) is a study of T cells in Graves' hyperthyroidism and ophthalmopathy. Authors of the study amplified TCR beta CDR3 regions from RNA transcripts. TCR CDR3 underwent first-round RT-PCR with the HTBI primer set. MiXCR, applied by TCRdb to the multiplex PCR reads, yields one record per CDR3 protein. The sample holds 360,000 or so distinct CDR3 sequences, around 15% seen once. CDR3 length: 15 amino acids. Germline V lookup: CDR1 MDHEN, CDR2 SYDVKM. Trimming took 2 bases from V and 4 from J; bases not matched to a gene: 5. This clonotype was observed at least ten times.

The V gene is TRBV28, the J gene TRBJ1-5; 7 nucleotides match TRBD1. The sample consisted of blood. The clonotype originates from a woman aged 55 to 70 with Graves' ophthalmopathy. The CDR3 sequence: CASSLRDSYNQPQHF. For the CDR3, the DNA is TGTGCCAGCAGTTTACGGGACAGCTATAATCAGCCCCAGCATTTT. Together with reference TRBV28 and TRBJ1-5, the CDR3 gives the full variable domain: DVKVTQSSRYLVKRTGEKVFLECVQDMDHENMFWYRQDPGLGLRLIYFSYDVKMKEKGDIPEGYSVSREKKERFSLILESASTNQTSMYLCASSLRDSYNQPQHFGDGTRLSIL.